The T cell receptor beta chain under discussion was sequenced for a study of blood T cell repertoires in COVID-19. At the level of the study: Sites across the United States, Italy and Spain contributed samples from acute and convalescent COVID-19. In each case, the material was cDNA or gDNA derived from T cells, B-cell-depleted T cells, or PBMCs.

As handled by the study authors: Estimates of nucleated cell counts were drawn from the amplification of reference gene primers. Data came from immunoSEQ multiplex PCR; TCRdb stores just in-frame clones and leaves some out. For V, J and clone size, that table is used; D and trimming come from the DNA. The profile shows approximately 300,000 clones, 80% to 95% of them singletons. CDR1 is SEHNR, CDR2 FQNEAQ, per germline (reference sequence). This CDR3 is 16 amino acids long. J was trimmed by 4 bases and V by 5 bases; bases with no gene match: 14. This chain joins TRBV7-9 and TRBJ2-7; 7 bases align to TRBD1. The material sequenced was peripheral blood. The receptor was derived from a woman aged 25 to 39 with COVID-19, enrolled during active disease. In DNA form, the CDR3 reads TGTGCCAGCAGCCCCGGGGTCCGGGACAGTTCGTACGAGCAGTACTTC. It codes for CASSPGVRDSSYEQYF. The whole variable domain, remainder taken from reference TRBV7-9 and TRBJ2-7, is DTGVSQNPRHKITKRGQNVTFRCDPISEHNRLYWYRQTLGQGPEFLTYFQNEAQLEKSRLLSDRFSAERPKGSFSTLEIQRTEQGDSAMYLCASSPGVRDSSYEQYFGPGTRLTVT.